A selection of T cell receptor beta chains follows, all from one sample in a study of cytotoxic CD8 clonotypes in ibrutinib-treated CLL. Clones were read by immunoSEQ multiplex PCR, and TCRdb kept only the in-frame ones, dropping some. The data contain about 28,000 clones, roughly 59% of them singletons. This specimen was PBMCs, taken before ibrutinib treatment. The receptors here all came from a human donor with chronic lymphocytic leukemia. Both conserved end residues are part of each CDR3. A D gene is named only where the DNA matches it firmly. Not every row has a clone size; where given, it reads once, few, many or a size class.

D: TRBD2; J: TRBJ2-3; size: medium-sized; V: TRBV28; DNA: TGTGCCAGCAGTTCTCAGCGGGAGGGTGTCGATACGCAGTATTTT; CDR3: CASSSQREGVDTQYF
D: .; J: TRBJ2-7; size: .; V: TRBV2; DNA: TGTGCCAACTACTGGACCGCACTGCACGAGCAGTACTTC; CDR3: CANYWTALHEQYF
D: .; J: TRBJ2-3; size: .; V: TRBV7-2; DNA: TGTGCCAGCAGCTTAGCTAGCGGCGGCACAGATACGCAGTATTTT; CDR3: CASSLASGGTDTQYF
D: .; J: TRBJ1-2; size: once; V: TRBV27; DNA: TGTGCCAGCAGTTTAATAGGGGGGGCAAACTATGGCTACACCTTC; CDR3: CASSLIGGANYGYTF
D: TRBD2; J: TRBJ2-3; size: .; V: TRBV5-1; DNA: TGCGCCAGCAGCCCTCCCGGGGGAGGGCCCCCAGATACGCAGTATTTT; CDR3: CASSPPGGGPPDTQYF
D: .; J: TRBJ2-5; size: medium-sized; V: TRBV5-1; DNA: TGCGCCAGCAGCTTGGAAGAGACCCAGTACTTC; CDR3: CASSLEETQYF
D: .; J: TRBJ2-1; size: once; V: TRBV6-6; DNA: TGTGCCAGCAGTCCACTGGGACTTTACAATGAGCAGTTCTTC; CDR3: CASSPLGLYNEQFF
D: TRBD2; J: TRBJ2-1; size: .; V: TRBV28; DNA: TGTGCCAGCAGTTTATCGAGCGGGAACTACAATGAGCAGTTCTTC; CDR3: CASSLSSGNYNEQFF
D: TRBD1; J: TRBJ1-1; size: .; V: TRBV19; DNA: TGTGCCAGTAGTCTCCGACAGGGCATAGGAGACACTGAAGCTTTCTTT; CDR3: CASSLRQGIGDTEAFF
D: .; J: TRBJ2-3; size: few; V: TRBV13; DNA: TGTGCCAGCAGCTGGACTATCGACACAGATACGCAGTATTTT; CDR3: CASSWTIDTDTQYF
D: .; J: TRBJ1-2; size: .; V: TRBV29-1; DNA: TGCAGCGTTGTAATGGGTGGTGGCTACACCTTC; CDR3: CSVVMGGGYTF
D: .; J: TRBJ2-5; size: few; V: TRBV10-3; DNA: TGTGCCATCAGTGAGTCAGGCCAGCGCGAGACCCAGTACTTC; CDR3: CAISESGQRETQYF
D: .; J: TRBJ2-2; size: .; V: TRBV7-3; DNA: TGTGCCAGCAGCTTACTGGGGAACACCGGGGAGCTGTTTTTT; CDR3: CASSLLGNTGELFF
D: .; J: TRBJ2-5; size: .; V: TRBV5-1; DNA: TGCGCCAGCGAACCTGGAGTGGGGCCGGAGACCCAGTACTTC; CDR3: CASEPGVGPETQYF
D: TRBD2; J: TRBJ2-2; size: .; V: TRBV19; DNA: TGTGCCAGTGGTCTAGCGGCGAACACCGGGGAGCTGTTTTTT; CDR3: CASGLAANTGELFF
D: .; J: TRBJ1-3; size: few; V: TRBV11-2; DNA: TGTGCCAGCAGCCAGGGGAGGGGTCGTGGAAACACCATATATTTT; CDR3: CASSQGRGRGNTIYF
D: .; J: TRBJ2-6; size: .; V: TRBV15; DNA: TGTGCCACCAGCAGACGACTTGTTTTTTCTGGGGCCAACGTCCTGACTTTC; CDR3: CATSRRLVFSGANVLTF
D: TRBD1; J: TRBJ1-4; size: .; V: TRBV29-1; DNA: TGCAGCGTCGGGACAGGGTCGGGGGAAAAACTGTTTTTT; CDR3: CSVGTGSGEKLFF
D: .; J: TRBJ1-5; size: few; V: TRBV5-4; DNA: TGTGCCAGCAGCTTGGGCGGTGACAATCAGCCCCAGCATTTT; CDR3: CASSLGGDNQPQHF
D: .; J: TRBJ2-7; size: few; V: TRBV15; DNA: TGTGCCACCAGCAGAGATGGAGCAGGAGGGGAGCAGTACTTC; CDR3: CATSRDGAGGEQYF
D: .; J: TRBJ2-7; size: .; V: TRBV7-2; DNA: TGTGCCAGCAGCTTATTGTTAGGGCCCTACGAGCAGTACTTC; CDR3: CASSLLLGPYEQYF